This T cell receptor beta chain was identified in a study of radiation and T cells in renal cell carcinoma (dated by TCRdb to about 2020). Regarding the study in general: Samples were obtained from a clinical trial, in which 15 Gy stereotactic body radiation therapy was delivered to primary renal cell carcinomas and nephrectomy was performed 4 weeks later. TCR beta sequencing covered 53 samples in total, comprising around 26 tumors and 27 peripheral blood samples. Across all 50 or so samples, 4,016,671 unique CDR3 nucleotide sequences, encoding 2,658,974 unique CDR3 amino acid sequences, were identified. What the authors observed across the whole study: Because the trial had a single-armed design, the trial could not examine how radiation dose or scheduling affected the TCR repertoire. Tracking of blood repertoire dynamics stopped at approximately 4 weeks after treatment, with no follow-up past that point. In blood, the top tumor clonotypes increased between baseline and 2 weeks post-radiation and then shrank by 4 weeks, which suggests that tumor-resident clones expanded only transiently. No pretreatment tumor biopsies were available, so the baseline intratumoral presence of clonotypes could not be determined.

Following the manufacturer's recommendations, the immunoSEQ kit was used to generate TCR beta libraries from genomic DNA. Library preparation used a first multiplex PCR with proprietary primers, then a second PCR adding unique barcodes, with bead cleanups after each round. A kit-provided positive control reaction and a negative control reaction were included in every sample batch. The final libraries were assessed on an Agilent 4200 TapeStation D1000 ScreenTape, pooled by volume, and quantified by qPCR. An Illumina NextSeq500 fitted with a MidOutput 150-cycle cartridge performed the sequencing, running 156 Read1 cycles and 15 Index1 cycles with the kit's custom primers. The pooled library was loaded at 1.0 pM with a roughly 22% PhiX control spike-in. Processing in the source paper ran as follows. Vendor-processed data were analyzed in R, with a clonotype defined as all T cells sharing the same CDR3 nucleotide sequence. For clone abundance analyses, frequencies were normalized to the 10,000 most abundant clones per sample. Public T cell clones, which averaged fewer than five per sample, were excluded before analysis. Tumor-enriched clonotypes and baseline blood-enriched clonotypes were defined as those with an abundance difference of at least 32-fold between compartments. Clonotypes expanded or contracted between blood time points were identified with a beta-binomial differential abundance model. Tumor-blood repertoire similarity was measured with the Baroni-Urbani and Buser coefficient, and groups were compared using two-tailed Wilcoxon tests in R. Not all clones reach the TCRdb copy of this immuneACCESS table, which keeps in-frame sequences only. Checked studies attribute under half of the gap to unresolved V genes and leave the rest unexplained. The DNA was the basis for D and trimming; V, J and clone size are from that table. The sample table contains tens of thousands of clones; only one count was recorded for roughly three quarters of them. The ten largest account for approximately 6.8% of the sample.

In the paper's terms, the time point label means: baseline pretreatment blood. What this sample's treatment or condition label stands for: 15 Gy SBRT to primary tumor, nephrectomy 4 weeks later. To follow tumor-enriched clonotypes, peripheral blood was collected serially from radiation-treated patients at baseline and again at 2 weeks and 4 weeks after SBRT. Renal cell carcinoma with clear cell pathology was present in all patients. The QIAamp DNA Blood Mini Kit (Qiagen) was used to prepare genomic DNA for TCR sequencing. The analyses included only samples that passed all quality control checks. On this clone itself: It lacks a known antigen. No base quality values were provided; no much bigger clone lies one nucleotide off.

This material consisted of blood, taken from a patient whose treatment included radiotherapy and nephrectomy. This receptor was taken from a man aged 60 to 75 with renal cell carcinoma.

The DNA reads as follows: TGTGCCAGCAGTTACTCTGACAGCACAGATACGCAGTATTTT. Its coded protein is CASSYSDSTDTQYF. The rearranged chain carries TRBV6-6 and TRBJ2-3; the D gene is unclear. The CDR3 measures 14 amino acids from cysteine to phenylalanine. Left in the record is the CDR3 DNA by itself, 42 bases read in frame from the first base. V is pared back by 0 bases and J by 0 bases, with 4 bases lying between the germline termini. Via the germline V gene (reference sequence), CDR1 is MNHNY and CDR2 SVGAGI.